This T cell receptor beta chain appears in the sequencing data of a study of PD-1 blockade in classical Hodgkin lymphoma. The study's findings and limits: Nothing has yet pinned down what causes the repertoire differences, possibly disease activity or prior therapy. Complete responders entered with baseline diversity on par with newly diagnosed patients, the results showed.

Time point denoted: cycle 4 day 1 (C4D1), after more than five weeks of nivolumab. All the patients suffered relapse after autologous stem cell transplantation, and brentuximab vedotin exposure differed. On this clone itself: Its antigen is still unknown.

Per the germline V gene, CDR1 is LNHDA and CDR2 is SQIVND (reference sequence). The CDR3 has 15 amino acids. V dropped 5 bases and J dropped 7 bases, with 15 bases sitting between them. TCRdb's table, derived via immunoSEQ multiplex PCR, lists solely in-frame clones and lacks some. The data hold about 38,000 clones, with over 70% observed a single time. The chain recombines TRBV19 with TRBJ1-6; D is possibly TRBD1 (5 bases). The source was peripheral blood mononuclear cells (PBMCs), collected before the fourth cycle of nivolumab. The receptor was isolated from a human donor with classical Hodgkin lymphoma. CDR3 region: CASSPLRDRNSPLHF. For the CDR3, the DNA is TGTGCCAGTAGTCCTCTGAGGGACCGGAATTCACCCCTCCACTTT.